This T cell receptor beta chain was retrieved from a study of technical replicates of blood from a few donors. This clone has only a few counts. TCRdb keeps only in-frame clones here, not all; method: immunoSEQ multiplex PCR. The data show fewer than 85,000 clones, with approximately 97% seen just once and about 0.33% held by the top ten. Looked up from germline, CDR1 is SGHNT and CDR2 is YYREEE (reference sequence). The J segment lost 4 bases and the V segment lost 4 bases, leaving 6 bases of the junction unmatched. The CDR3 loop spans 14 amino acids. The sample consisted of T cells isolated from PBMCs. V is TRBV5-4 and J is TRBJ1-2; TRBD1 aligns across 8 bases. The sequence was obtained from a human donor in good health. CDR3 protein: CASSGAGTGYGYTF. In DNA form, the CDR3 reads TGTGCCAGCAGCGGTGCCGGGACAGGCTATGGCTACACCTTC.